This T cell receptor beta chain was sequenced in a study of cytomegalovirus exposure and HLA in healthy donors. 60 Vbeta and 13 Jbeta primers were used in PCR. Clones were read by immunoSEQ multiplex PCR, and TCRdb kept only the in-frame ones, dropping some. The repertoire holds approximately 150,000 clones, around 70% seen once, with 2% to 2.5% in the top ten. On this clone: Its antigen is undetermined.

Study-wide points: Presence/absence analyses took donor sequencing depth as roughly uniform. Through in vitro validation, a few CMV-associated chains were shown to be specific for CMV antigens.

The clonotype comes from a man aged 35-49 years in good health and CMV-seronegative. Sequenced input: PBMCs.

The CDR3 reads CASSPRRAYGYTF. CDR3 nucleotide sequence: TGTGCCAGCAGTCCGCGGAGGGCATATGGCTACACCTTC. The V call is TRBV27, the J call TRBJ1-2; D ambiguous. The CDR3 length is 13 residues. Germline V gives CDR1 MNHEY, CDR2 SMNVEV (reference sequence). V lost 5 bases and J lost 5, with 12 bases in between.